The rows below give T cell receptor beta chains drawn from one sample of a study of blood T cell repertoires in COVID-19. Sequencing used immunoSEQ multiplex PCR; TCRdb keeps in-frame clones, though not all of them. The sample lists tens of thousands of clones, less than 80% occurring once. Material: peripheral blood. These receptors were collected from a man in his 60s with active or convalescent COVID-19. Each CDR3 is given with its conserved first and last residue. Each record gives: V gene, D gene, CDR3 length, J gene, clone size, CDR3 DNA, CDR3 protein. The D gene is left open where the match is weak. Not all rows give a size; the values are once, few, many and, for expanded clones, a class.

TRBV18,TRBD1,15,TRBJ1-1,NA,TGTGCCAGCACCCGACAGGGGGTGGGTGGCACTGAAGCTTTCTTT,CASTRQGVGGTEAFF
TRBV7-2,NA,16,TRBJ2-1,NA,TGTGCCAGCAGCTTGCTGGGGGCCCAGACCTACAATGAGCAGTTCTTC,CASSLLGAQTYNEQFF
TRBV7-2,NA,15,TRBJ2-5,NA,TGTGCCAGCAGCTTATTGATCAGGGTACAAGAGACCCAGTACTTC,CASSLLIRVQETQYF
TRBV10-3,NA,13,TRBJ2-3,NA,TGTGCCATCAGTGAGAGGCGGCCAGATACGCAGTATTTT,CAISERRPDTQYF
TRBV27,NA,13,TRBJ2-2,few,TGTGCCAGCAGTTTAGGACAGACCGGGGAGCTGTTTTTT,CASSLGQTGELFF
TRBV5-1,TRBD1,16,TRBJ2-7,NA,TGCGCCAGCAGCCCGACGCCCGGACAGGGGGGGTGGGAGCAGTACTTC,CASSPTPGQGGWEQYF
TRBV30,NA,13,TRBJ2-7,NA,TGTGCCTGGAGTGTAGAGGGAGCCTACGAGCAGTACTTC,CAWSVEGAYEQYF
TRBV5-1,NA,15,TRBJ2-2,NA,TGCGCCAGCAGCTTGAGGACCGGGAGTGCCGGGGAGCTGTTTTTT,CASSLRTGSAGELFF
TRBV5-4,TRBD1,14,TRBJ2-7,NA,TGTGCCAGCAGAGACAGGGACGGTTCCTACGAGCAGTACTTC,CASRDRDGSYEQYF
TRBV11-3,NA,14,TRBJ1-1,NA,TGTGCCAGCAGCCAAGGACTCACCCCCACTGAAGCTTTCTTT,CASSQGLTPTEAFF
TRBV5-5,NA,16,TRBJ1-3,many,TGTGCCAGCAGCTCCGACGCCGGGACCCCGGGGGACACCATATATTTT,CASSSDAGTPGDTIYF
TRBV5-1,NA,15,TRBJ1-6,NA,TGCGCCAGCAGCCTGACGGGTTTTGATAATTCACCCCTCCACTTT,CASSLTGFDNSPLHF
TRBV7-9,NA,14,TRBJ1-5,once,TGTGCCAGCAGCTCCACAGGGTTGATTCAGCCCCAGCATTTT,CASSSTGLIQPQHF
TRBV5-4,NA,15,TRBJ2-2,NA,TGTGCCAGCAGAGCCCGGGAAAGAAACACCGGGGAGCTGTTTTTT,CASRARERNTGELFF
TRBV19,TRBD1,16,TRBJ2-3,once,TGTGCCGTCGAATCCAACAGGGGGCATGGCACAGATACGCAGTATTTT,CAVESNRGHGTDTQYF
TRBV4-2,NA,14,TRBJ2-1,once,TGTGCCAGCAGCCGCCAGAGGACTAACAATGAGCAGTTCTTC,CASSRQRTNNEQFF
TRBV5-6,NA,15,TRBJ1-2,NA,TGTGCCAGCAGCCTCCTCCCAGACAATAACTATGGCTACACCTTC,CASSLLPDNNYGYTF
TRBV2,TRBD1,18,TRBJ2-6,NA,TGTGCCAGCAGTGTTCGTGGACAGGCAGTCTCTGGGGCCAACGTCCTGACTTTC,CASSVRGQAVSGANVLTF
TRBV18,TRBD1,14,TRBJ1-2,NA,TGTGCCAGCTCACCGCTGGACAGGGGGCATGGCTACACCTTC,CASSPLDRGHGYTF